This section outlines one T cell receptor (beta chain) sequence together with its context. The antigen is unknown. The sample comes from a study of OX40 agonist ivuxolimab in advanced cancers. Study-wide results and limits: Averaging showed that CD8+ T cells had more expanded clones than CD4+ did. Antigen targets of the expanded peripheral T cells went undetermined.

Data came from immunoSEQ multiplex PCR; TCRdb stores just in-frame clones and leaves some out. This sample yields roughly 68,000 clones, of which 70% to 90% are seen a single time; under 4.5% belongs to the top ten. The CDR3 is made up of 15 amino acids. The V gene lost 2 bases and the J gene lost 2 bases, with 10 bases spanning the gap. Germline CDR1 is MDHEN and CDR2 is SYDVKM. The chain is built from TRBV28 and TRBJ1-5, with D unresolved. The receptor was isolated from an adult with an advanced solid tumor such as melanoma, head and neck, liver or kidney cancer. This specimen was CD4+ or CD8+ T cells sorted from blood, taken in a trial of the OX40 agonist ivuxolimab. Here the CDR3 DNA reads TGTGCCAGCAGTTTAATTTTACGCGGCAATCAGCCCCAGCATTTT. Residues: CASSLILRGNQPQHF.